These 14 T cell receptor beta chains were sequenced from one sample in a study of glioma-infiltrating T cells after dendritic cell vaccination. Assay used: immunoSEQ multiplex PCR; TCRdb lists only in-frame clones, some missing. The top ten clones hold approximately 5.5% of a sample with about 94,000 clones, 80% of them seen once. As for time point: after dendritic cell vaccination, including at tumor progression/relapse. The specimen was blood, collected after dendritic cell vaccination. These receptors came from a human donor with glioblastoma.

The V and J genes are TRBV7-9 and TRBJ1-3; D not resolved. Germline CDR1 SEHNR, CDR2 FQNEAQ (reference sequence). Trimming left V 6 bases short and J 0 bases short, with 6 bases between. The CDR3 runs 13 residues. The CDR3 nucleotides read TGTGCCAGCAGGGCCGACTCTGGAAACACCATATATTTT. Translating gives CASRADSGNTIYF.

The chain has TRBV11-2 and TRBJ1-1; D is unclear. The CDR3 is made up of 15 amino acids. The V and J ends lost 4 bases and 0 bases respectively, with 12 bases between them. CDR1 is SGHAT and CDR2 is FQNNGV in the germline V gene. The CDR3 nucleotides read TGTGCCAGCAGCTCCTCAGGTGACATGAACACTGAAGCTTTCTTT. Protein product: CASSSSGDMNTEAFF.

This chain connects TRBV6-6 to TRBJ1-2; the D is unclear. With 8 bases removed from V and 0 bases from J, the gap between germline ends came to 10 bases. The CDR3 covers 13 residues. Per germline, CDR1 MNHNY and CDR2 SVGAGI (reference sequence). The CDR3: CASAIFPNYGYTF. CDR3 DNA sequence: TGTGCCAGCGCTATTTTCCCTAACTATGGCTACACCTTC.

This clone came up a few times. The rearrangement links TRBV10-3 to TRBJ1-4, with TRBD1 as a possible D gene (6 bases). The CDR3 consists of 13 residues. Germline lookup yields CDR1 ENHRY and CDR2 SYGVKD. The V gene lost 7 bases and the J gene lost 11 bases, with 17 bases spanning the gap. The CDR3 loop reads CAINTTDRSKLFF. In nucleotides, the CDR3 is TGTGCCATCAACACAACTGACAGGTCGAAACTGTTTTTT.

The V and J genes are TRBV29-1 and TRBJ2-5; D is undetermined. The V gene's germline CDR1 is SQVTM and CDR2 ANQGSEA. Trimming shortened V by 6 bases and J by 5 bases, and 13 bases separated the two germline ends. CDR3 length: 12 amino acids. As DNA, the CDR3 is TGCAGCGTAGCGCCCCCTGAGGAGACCCAGTACTTC. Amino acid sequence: CSVAPPEETQYF.

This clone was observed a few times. The CDR3: CASSPGQGGYGYTF. The CDR3 DNA sequence: TGTGCCAGCAGCCCTGGACAGGGCGGCTATGGCTACACCTTC. The rearrangement joins TRBV7-2 to TRBJ1-2, with 8 positions matching TRBD1. The germline gives CDR1 SGHTA, CDR2 FQGNSA. This CDR3 region has 14 residues. After removal of 5 bases from V and 4 bases from J, the junction contained 6 bases not matched to a gene.

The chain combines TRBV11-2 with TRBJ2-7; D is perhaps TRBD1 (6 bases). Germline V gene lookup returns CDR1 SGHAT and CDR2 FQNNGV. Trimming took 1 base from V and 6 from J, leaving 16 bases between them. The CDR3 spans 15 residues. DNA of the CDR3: TGTGCCAGCAGCTTAGGGAGTACCATAGGGGGCGAGCAGTACTTC. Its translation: CASSLGSTIGGEQYF. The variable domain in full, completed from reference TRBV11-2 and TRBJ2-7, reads EAGVAQSPRYKIIEKRQSVAFWCNPISGHATLYWYQQILGQGPKLLIQFQNNGVVDDSQLPKDRFSAERLKGVDSTLKIQPAKLEDSAVYLCASSLGSTIGGEQYFGPGTRLTVT.

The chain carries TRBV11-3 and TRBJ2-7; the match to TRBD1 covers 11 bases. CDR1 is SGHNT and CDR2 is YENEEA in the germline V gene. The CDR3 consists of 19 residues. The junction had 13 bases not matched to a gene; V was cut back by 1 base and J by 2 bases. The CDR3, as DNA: TGTGCCAGCAGCTTAGGCCCAGCTCCAGGACAGGGGGCGGCCTACGAGCAGTACTTC. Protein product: CASSLGPAPGQGAAYEQYF.

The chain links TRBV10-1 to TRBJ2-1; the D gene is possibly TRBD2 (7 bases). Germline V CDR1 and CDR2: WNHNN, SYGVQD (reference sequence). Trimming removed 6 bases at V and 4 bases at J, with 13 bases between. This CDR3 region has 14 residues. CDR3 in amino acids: CASSSGGRYNEQFF. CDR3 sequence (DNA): TGCGCCAGCAGCTCGGGGGGCCGGTACAATGAGCAGTTCTTC.

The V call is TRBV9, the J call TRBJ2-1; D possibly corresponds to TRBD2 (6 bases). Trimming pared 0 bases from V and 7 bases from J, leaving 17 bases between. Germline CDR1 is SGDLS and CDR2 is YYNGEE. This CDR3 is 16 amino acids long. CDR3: CASSVEGWLALNEQFF. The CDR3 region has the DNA TGTGCCAGCAGCGTAGAGGGATGGCTAGCGTTGAATGAGCAGTTCTTC.

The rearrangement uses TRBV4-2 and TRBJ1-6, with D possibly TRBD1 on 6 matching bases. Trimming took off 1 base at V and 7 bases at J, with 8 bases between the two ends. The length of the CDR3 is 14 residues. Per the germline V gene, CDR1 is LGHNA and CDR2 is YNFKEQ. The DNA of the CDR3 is TGTGCCAGCAGCCAAGGGACAGACAATTCACCCCTCCACTTT. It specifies CASSQGTDNSPLHF.

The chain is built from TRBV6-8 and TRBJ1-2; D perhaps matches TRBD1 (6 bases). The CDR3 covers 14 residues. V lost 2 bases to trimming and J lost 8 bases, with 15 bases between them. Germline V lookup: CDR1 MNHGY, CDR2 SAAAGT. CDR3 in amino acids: CASSYPGEWGGYTF. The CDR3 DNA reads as TGTGCCAGCAGTTACCCAGGGGAATGGGGAGGCTACACCTTC.

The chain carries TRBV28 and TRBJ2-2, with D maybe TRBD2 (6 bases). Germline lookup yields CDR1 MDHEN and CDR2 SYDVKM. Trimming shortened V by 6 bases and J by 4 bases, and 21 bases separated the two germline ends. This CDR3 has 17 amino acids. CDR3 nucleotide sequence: TGTGCCAGCAGCACACCCCCTGGGACTCCGGCCACCGGGGAGCTGTTTTTT. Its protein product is CASSTPPGTPATGELFF.

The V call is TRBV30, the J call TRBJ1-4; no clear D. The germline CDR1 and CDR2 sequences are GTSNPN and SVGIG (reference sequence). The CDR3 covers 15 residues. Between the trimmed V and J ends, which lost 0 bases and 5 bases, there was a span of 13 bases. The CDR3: CAWSVQNSLNEKLFF. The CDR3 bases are TGTGCCTGGAGTGTACAGAACAGCCTGAATGAAAAACTGTTTTTT. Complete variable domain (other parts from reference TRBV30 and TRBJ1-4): SQTIHQWPATLVQPVGSPLSLECTVEGTSNPNLYWYRQAAGRGLQLLFYSVGIGQISSEVPQNLSASRPQDRQFILSSKKLLLSDSGFYLCAWSVQNSLNEKLFFGSGTQLSVL.